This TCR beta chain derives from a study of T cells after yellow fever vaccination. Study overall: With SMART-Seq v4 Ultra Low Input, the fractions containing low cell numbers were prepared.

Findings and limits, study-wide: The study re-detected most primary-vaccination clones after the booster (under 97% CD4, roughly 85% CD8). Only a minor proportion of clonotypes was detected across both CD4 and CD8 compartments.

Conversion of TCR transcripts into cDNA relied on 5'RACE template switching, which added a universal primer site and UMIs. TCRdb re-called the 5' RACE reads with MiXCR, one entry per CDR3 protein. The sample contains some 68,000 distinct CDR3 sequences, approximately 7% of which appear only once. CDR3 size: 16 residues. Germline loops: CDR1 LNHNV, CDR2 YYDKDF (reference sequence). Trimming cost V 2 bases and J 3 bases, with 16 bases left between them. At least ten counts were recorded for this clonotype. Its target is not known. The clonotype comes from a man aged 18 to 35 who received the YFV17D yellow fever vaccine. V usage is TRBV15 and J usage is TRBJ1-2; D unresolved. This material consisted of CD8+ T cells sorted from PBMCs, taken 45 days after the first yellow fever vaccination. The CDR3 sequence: CATSRLFDELDYGYTF. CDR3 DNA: TGTGCCACCAGCAGACTTTTTGACGAGTTAGACTATGGCTACACCTTC.